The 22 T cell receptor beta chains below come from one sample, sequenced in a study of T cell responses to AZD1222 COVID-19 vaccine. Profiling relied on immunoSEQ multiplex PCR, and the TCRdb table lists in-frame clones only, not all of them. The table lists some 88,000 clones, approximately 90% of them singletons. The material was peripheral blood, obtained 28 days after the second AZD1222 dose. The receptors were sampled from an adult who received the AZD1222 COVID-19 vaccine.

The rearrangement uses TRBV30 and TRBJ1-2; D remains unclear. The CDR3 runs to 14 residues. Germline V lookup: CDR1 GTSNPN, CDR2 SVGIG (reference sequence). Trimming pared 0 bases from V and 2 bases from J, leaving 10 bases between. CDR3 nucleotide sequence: TGTGCCTGGAGTGTAAGCAGAGCAAACTATGGCTACACCTTC. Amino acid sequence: CAWSVSRANYGYTF.

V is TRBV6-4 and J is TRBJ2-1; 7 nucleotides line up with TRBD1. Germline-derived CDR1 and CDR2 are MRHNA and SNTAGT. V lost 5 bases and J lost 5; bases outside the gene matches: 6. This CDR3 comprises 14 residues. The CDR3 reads CASSRDSVDNEQFF. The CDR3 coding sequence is TGTGCCAGCAGTCGGGACAGTGTGGACAATGAGCAGTTCTTC.

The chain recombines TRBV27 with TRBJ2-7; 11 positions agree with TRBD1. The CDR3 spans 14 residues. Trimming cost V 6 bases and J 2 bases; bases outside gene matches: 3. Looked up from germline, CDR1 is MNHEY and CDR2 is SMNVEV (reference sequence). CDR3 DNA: TGTGCCAGCAGCTCGGGACAGGGGGCCTACGAGCAGTACTTC. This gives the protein CASSSGQGAYEQYF.

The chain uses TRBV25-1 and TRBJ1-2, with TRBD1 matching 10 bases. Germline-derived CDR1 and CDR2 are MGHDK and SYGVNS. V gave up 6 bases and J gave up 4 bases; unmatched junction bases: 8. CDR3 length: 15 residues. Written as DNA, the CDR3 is TGTGCCAGCAGCGCGGGGACAGGGGTAGGCTATGGCTACACCTTC. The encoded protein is CASSAGTGVGYGYTF.

The chain's CDR3 is CASRTNLEYGNTIYF. The DNA of the CDR3 is TGTGCCAGCAGGACCAATTTGGAGTATGGAAACACCATATATTTT. The chain couples TRBV6-5 to TRBJ1-3; D is unresolved. V lost 6 bases to trimming and J lost 3 bases, with 15 bases between them. CDR3 length equals 15 residues. The germline gives CDR1 MNHEY, CDR2 SVGAGI.

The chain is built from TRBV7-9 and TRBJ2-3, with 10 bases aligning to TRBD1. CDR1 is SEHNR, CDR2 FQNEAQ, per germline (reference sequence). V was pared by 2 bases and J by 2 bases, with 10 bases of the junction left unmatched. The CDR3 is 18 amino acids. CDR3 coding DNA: TGTGCCAGCAGCTTAAATTCGGCCGGGACAGGGGCCACAGATACGCAGTATTTT. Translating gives CASSLNSAGTGATDTQYF.

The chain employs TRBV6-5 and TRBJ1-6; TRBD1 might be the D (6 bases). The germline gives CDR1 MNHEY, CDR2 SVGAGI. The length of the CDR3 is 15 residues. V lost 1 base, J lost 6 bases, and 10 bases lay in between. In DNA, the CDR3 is TGTGCCAGCAGTTACTTCACAGGGAGTAATTCACCCCTCCACTTT. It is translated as CASSYFTGSNSPLHF.

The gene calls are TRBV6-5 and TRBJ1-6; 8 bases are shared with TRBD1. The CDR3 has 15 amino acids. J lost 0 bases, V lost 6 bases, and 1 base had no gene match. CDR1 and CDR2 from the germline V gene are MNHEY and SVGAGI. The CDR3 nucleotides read TGTGCCAGCAGCACAGGGGGCTCCTATAATTCACCCCTCCACTTT. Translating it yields CASSTGGSYNSPLHF.

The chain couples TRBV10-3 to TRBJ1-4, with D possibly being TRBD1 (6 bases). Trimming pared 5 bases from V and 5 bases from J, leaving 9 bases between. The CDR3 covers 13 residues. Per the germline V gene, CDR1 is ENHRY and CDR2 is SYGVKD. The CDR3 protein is CAISQTGNEKLFF. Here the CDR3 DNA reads TGTGCCATCAGTCAAACAGGGAATGAAAAACTGTTTTTT.

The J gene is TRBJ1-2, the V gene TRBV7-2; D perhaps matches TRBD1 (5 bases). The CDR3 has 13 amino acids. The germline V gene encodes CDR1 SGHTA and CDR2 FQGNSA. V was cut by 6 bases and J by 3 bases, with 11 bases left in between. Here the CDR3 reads CASRGRIDYGYTF. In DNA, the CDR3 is TGTGCCAGCAGGGGGCGCATAGACTATGGCTACACCTTC.

The CDR3 loop is CASSFSNEQYF. For the CDR3, the DNA is TGTGCCAGCAGTTTTTCAAACGAGCAGTACTTC. The chain combines TRBV28 with TRBJ2-7; no clear D gene. The CDR3 extends over 11 amino acids. The germline gives CDR1 MDHEN, CDR2 SYDVKM. The V gene lost 3 bases and the J gene lost 5 bases, with 5 bases spanning the gap.

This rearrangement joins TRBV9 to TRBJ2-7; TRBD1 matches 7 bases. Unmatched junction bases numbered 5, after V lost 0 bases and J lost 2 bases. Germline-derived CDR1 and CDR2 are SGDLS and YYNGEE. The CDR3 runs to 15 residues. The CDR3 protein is CASSVGGDSPYEQYF. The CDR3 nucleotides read TGTGCCAGCAGCGTAGGAGGGGACAGTCCCTACGAGCAGTACTTC.

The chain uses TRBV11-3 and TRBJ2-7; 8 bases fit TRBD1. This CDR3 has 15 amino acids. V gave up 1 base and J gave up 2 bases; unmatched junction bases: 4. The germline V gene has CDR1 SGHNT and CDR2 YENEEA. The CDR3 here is CASSLGQGPTYEQYF. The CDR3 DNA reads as TGTGCCAGCAGCTTAGGACAGGGGCCCACCTACGAGCAGTACTTC.

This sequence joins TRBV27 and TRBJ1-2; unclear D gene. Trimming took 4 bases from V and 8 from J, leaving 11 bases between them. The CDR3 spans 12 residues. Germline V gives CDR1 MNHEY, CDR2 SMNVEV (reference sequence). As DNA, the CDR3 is TGTGCCAGCAGTTCCGATGCGCAGGGCTACACCTTC. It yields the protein CASSSDAQGYTF.

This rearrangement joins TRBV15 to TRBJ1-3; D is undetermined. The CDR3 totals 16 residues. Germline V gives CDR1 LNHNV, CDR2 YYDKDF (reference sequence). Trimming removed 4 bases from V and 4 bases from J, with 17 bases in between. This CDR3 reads CATSTELPGSGNTIYF. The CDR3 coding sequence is TGTGCCACCAGCACTGAACTCCCCGGCTCCGGAAACACCATATATTTT.

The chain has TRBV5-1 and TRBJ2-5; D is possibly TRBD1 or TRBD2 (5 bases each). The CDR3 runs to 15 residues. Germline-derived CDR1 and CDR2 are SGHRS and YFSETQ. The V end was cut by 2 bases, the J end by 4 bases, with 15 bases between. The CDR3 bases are TGCGCCAGCAGCTTCGAACTCTCTGGGGGAGAGACCCAGTACTTC. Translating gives CASSFELSGGETQYF.

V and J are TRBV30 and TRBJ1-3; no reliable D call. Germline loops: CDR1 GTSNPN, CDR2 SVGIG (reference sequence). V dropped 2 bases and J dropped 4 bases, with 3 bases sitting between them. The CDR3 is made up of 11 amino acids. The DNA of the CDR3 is TGTGCCTGGAGTCCCGGAAACACCATATATTTT. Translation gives CAWSPGNTIYF. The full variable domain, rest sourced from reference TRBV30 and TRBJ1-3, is SQTIHQWPATLVQPVGSPLSLECTVEGTSNPNLYWYRQAAGRGLQLLFYSVGIGQISSEVPQNLSASRPQDRQFILSSKKLLLSDSGFYLCAWSPGNTIYFGEGSWLTVV.

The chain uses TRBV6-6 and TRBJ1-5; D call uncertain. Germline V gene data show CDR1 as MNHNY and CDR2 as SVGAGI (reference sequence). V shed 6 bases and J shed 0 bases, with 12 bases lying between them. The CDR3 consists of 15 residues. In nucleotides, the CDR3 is TGTGCCAGCAGAGGTACAGTGTATAGCAATCAGCCCCAGCATTTT. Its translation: CASRGTVYSNQPQHF.

The CDR3 here is CASSPTTLRPPGEQFF. CDR3 nucleotide sequence: TGTGCCAGCAGCCCCACCACATTGCGACCCCCAGGCGAGCAGTTCTTC. The J gene is TRBJ2-1, the V gene TRBV7-3, with D unresolved. V was cut by 5 bases and J by 10 bases, with 24 bases left in between. In germline, CDR1 is SGHTA, CDR2 FQGTGA. This CDR3 has 16 residues.

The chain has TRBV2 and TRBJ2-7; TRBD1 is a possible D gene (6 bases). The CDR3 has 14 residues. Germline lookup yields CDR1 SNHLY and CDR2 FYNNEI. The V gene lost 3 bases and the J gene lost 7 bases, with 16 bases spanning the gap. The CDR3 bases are TGTGCCAGCAGTGACAGGGGACGCTCTACAGAGCAGTACTTC. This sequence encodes CASSDRGRSTEQYF.

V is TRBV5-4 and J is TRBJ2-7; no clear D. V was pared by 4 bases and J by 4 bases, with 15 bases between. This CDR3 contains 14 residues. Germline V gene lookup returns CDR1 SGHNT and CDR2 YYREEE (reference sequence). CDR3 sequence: CASSHGPNRYEQYF. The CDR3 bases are TGTGCCAGCAGCCACGGACCTAATCGGTACGAGCAGTACTTC.

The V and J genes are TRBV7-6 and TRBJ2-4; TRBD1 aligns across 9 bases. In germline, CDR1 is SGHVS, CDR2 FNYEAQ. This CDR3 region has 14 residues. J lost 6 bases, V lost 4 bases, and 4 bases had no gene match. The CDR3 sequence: CASSSPGQGNIQYF. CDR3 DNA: TGTGCCAGCAGCTCGCCGGGACAGGGAAACATTCAGTACTTC.